Shown below are 21 T cell receptor beta chains from a single sample sequenced in a study of T cell responses to AZD1222 COVID-19 vaccine. Generated by immunoSEQ multiplex PCR, the TCRdb table keeps only in-frame clones and is missing some. The sample carries some 96,000 clones, 88% recorded once. Sequencing was performed on peripheral blood, taken on day 0 of AZD1222 vaccination. The receptors come from an adult in good health.

The V and J genes are TRBV6-5 and TRBJ2-7; 8 nucleotides match TRBD1. This CDR3 is built from 14 residues. The J segment lost 3 bases and the V segment lost 0 bases, leaving 1 base of the junction unmatched. Looked up from germline, CDR1 is MNHEY and CDR2 is SVGAGI. The CDR3 DNA is TGTGCCAGCAGTTACTCGACAGGGGACTACGAGCAGTACTTC. Encoded protein: CASSYSTGDYEQYF.

This clone was recorded once. The chain is built from TRBV2 and TRBJ1-3, with unresolved D. Trimming cost V 4 bases and J 0 bases, with 4 bases left between them. The CDR3 is 13 amino acids. Looked up from germline, CDR1 is SNHLY and CDR2 is FYNNEI. CDR3 bases: TGTGCCAGCAGTGCAGTCTCTGGAAACACCATATATTTT. Residues: CASSAVSGNTIYF. Full variable domain (remainder filled in from reference TRBV2 and TRBJ1-3): EPEVTQTPSHQVTQMGQEVILRCVPISNHLYFYWYRQILGQKVEFLVSFYNNEISEKSEIFDDQFSVERPDGSNFTLKIRSTKLEDSAMYFCASSAVSGNTIYFGEGSWLTVV.

The chain employs TRBV14 and TRBJ1-1; D gene uncertain. V dropped 1 base and J dropped 14 bases, with 20 bases sitting between them. There are 14 residues in the CDR3. Germline CDR1 is SGHDN and CDR2 is FVKESK. CDR3 coding DNA: TGTGCCAGCAGCCAAGGATGGGGTCACCAAGGCCTATTCTTT. Its protein is CASSQGWGHQGLFF.

This clone has just one count. The gene calls are TRBV5-8 and TRBJ1-2; a possible D gene is TRBD1 (5 bases). CDR3 length: 12 amino acids. Germline CDR1 reads SGHTS; CDR2 reads YDEGEE. V was clipped by 0 bases and J by 8 bases, with 8 bases between them. As DNA, the CDR3 is TGTGCCAGCAGCTTGGACAGGATCGGCTACACCTTC. It specifies CASSLDRIGYTF.

This CDR3 is CASSLIGPNGYEQYF. CDR3 DNA sequence: TGTGCCAGCAGTTTAATCGGGCCGAACGGGTACGAGCAGTACTTC. The chain couples TRBV27 to TRBJ2-7; D gene uncertain. CDR1 is MNHEY, CDR2 SMNVEV, per germline (reference sequence). The CDR3 spans 15 residues. The V end lost 2 bases, the J end lost 4 bases, and 15 bases lay between the germline ends.

The V and J genes are TRBV6-2 or TRBV6-3 and TRBJ2-7, with 7 nucleotides matching TRBD1. The trim removed 5 bases at V and 3 bases at J, leaving 7 bases unmatched. Germline-derived CDR1 and CDR2 are MNHEY and SVGEGT. This CDR3 is 14 amino acids long. The CDR3 loop is CASSRTGEGYEQYF. CDR3 in DNA: TGTGCCAGCAGTCGAACAGGGGAAGGCTACGAGCAGTACTTC.

The chain employs TRBV7-2 and TRBJ2-7, with D perhaps being TRBD1 or TRBD2 (6 bases each). CDR1 is SGHTA and CDR2 is FQGNSA in the germline V gene. The CDR3 runs to 14 residues. Trimming pared 8 bases from V and 2 bases from J, leaving 16 bases between. CDR3 loop: CASSGGDYAYEQYF. The CDR3 coding sequence is TGTGCCAGCTCCGGGGGCGATTACGCCTACGAGCAGTACTTC.

The CDR3 reads CSVGTGLNEQFF. DNA of the CDR3: TGCAGCGTGGGGACAGGGCTGAATGAGCAGTTCTTC. V is TRBV29-1 and J is TRBJ2-1; 9 bases align to TRBD1. This CDR3 contains 12 residues. Germline V lookup: CDR1 SQVTM, CDR2 ANQGSEA. With 6 bases clipped from V and 7 bases from J, the junction kept 4 bases outside the gene matches.

The sample holds a few counts of this clone. The V gene is TRBV6-4, the J gene TRBJ2-2; TRBD2 matches 9 bases. From germline, CDR1 is MRHNA and CDR2 SNTAGT. The CDR3 has 15 amino acids. J lost 2 bases, V lost 8 bases, and 6 bases had no gene match. The CDR3 nucleotides read TGTGCCAGCTCCGTAGCGGGAGAAAACACCGGGGAGCTGTTTTTT. Its protein product is CASSVAGENTGELFF.

J is TRBJ1-1 and V is TRBV28, with D possibly TRBD1 on 6 matching bases. The length of the CDR3 is 16 residues. V lost 5 bases to trimming and J lost 1 base, with 17 bases between them. CDR1 and CDR2 (germline): MDHEN, SYDVKM. This CDR3 is CASSQPPGRGNTEAFF. CDR3 coding DNA: TGTGCCAGCAGTCAACCCCCCGGCAGGGGGAACACTGAAGCTTTCTTT.

The V call is TRBV5-1, the J call TRBJ2-7; tentatively, D is TRBD2 (5 bases). The CDR3 is 16 residues long. Per the germline V gene, CDR1 is SGHRS and CDR2 is YFSETQ. V lost 3 bases to trimming and J lost 0 bases, with 16 bases between them. Here the CDR3 reads CASSSGPTSSSYEQYF. CDR3 nucleotides: TGCGCCAGCAGCTCCGGACCCACTAGTTCCTCCTACGAGCAGTACTTC.

The J gene is TRBJ2-1, the V gene TRBV19, with D uncertain. The V gene's germline CDR1 is LNHDA and CDR2 SQIVND (reference sequence). The CDR3 totals 16 residues. The V gene lost 3 bases and the J gene lost 0 bases, with 12 bases spanning the gap. As DNA, the CDR3 is TGTGCCAGTAGTATTGGGCCGTTTCCCTCCTACAATGAGCAGTTCTTC. Translated, it gives CASSIGPFPSYNEQFF.

The chain joins TRBV4-1 to TRBJ2-1; D might be TRBD2 (6 bases). The CDR3 loop spans 14 amino acids. V was trimmed by 1 base and J by 14 bases, leaving 18 bases between them. Germline CDR1 MGHRA, CDR2 YSYEKL. CDR3: CASSQAELAEREFF. In DNA, the CDR3 is TGCGCCAGCAGCCAAGCGGAACTAGCTGAAAGGGAGTTCTTC.

This chain links TRBV9 with TRBJ1-1; D uncertain. CDR3 size: 15 residues. Deletions cut 0 bases from V and 0 bases from J, with 9 bases between. The V gene's germline CDR1 is SGDLS and CDR2 YYNGEE. In DNA, the CDR3 is TGTGCCAGCAGCGTAGCCGGAACGTTGAACACTGAAGCTTTCTTT. Its protein product is CASSVAGTLNTEAFF.

The rearrangement joins TRBV4-1 to TRBJ2-4; 11 nucleotides line up with TRBD2. CDR3 length equals 16 residues. V shed 4 bases, J shed 3 bases, and the junction held 5 bases outside the gene matches. Germline V gives CDR1 MGHRA, CDR2 YSYEKL. Here the CDR3 reads CASSPGTSGYKNIQYF. The CDR3, as DNA: TGCGCCAGCAGCCCCGGGACTAGCGGATACAAAAACATTCAGTACTTC.

This clone occurred once. The chain carries TRBV3-1 (or the pseudogene TRBV3-2) and TRBJ2-7; D gene unclear. Germline CDR1 and CDR2: LGHDT and YNNKEL (reference sequence). V shed 4 bases and J shed 0 bases, with 7 bases lying between them. CDR3 size: 13 residues. In DNA form, the CDR3 reads TGTGCCAGCAGCCTCGGAGACTCCTACGAGCAGTACTTC. This translates into CASSLGDSYEQYF.

The chain employs TRBV24-1 and TRBJ1-1; 8 bases fit TRBD1. J was trimmed by 0 bases and V by 3 bases; bases with no gene match: 2. Looked up from germline, CDR1 is KGHDR and CDR2 is SFDVKD. This CDR3 is built from 15 residues. The CDR3 spells CATSDGQGLNTEAFF. The DNA of the CDR3 is TGTGCCACCAGTGATGGACAGGGACTGAACACTGAAGCTTTCTTT.

The gene calls are TRBV28 and TRBJ2-3; weak D call: TRBD1 (5 bases). CDR1 MDHEN and CDR2 SYDVKM come from the germline V gene. V was shortened by 5 bases and J by 0 bases, with 21 bases between the two germline ends. This CDR3 is built from 18 residues. CDR3 amino acids: CASSPRQSIIPSTDTQYF. In DNA, the CDR3 is TGTGCCAGCAGTCCCCGACAGAGTATCATCCCTAGCACAGATACGCAGTATTTT.

This chain connects TRBV28 to TRBJ1-4, with 7 nucleotides matching TRBD1. The CDR3 length is 15 residues. The V gene's germline CDR1 is MDHEN and CDR2 SYDVKM. V shed 5 bases and J 1 base; nucleotides not matched to a gene: 4. CDR3 sequence reads: CASSQRGLTNEKLFF. DNA of the CDR3: TGTGCCAGCAGTCAAAGGGGGCTAACTAATGAAAAACTGTTTTTT.

This clone was recorded only once. The rearrangement joins TRBV30 to TRBJ2-7; TRBD2 matches at 7 bases. V was clipped by 0 bases and J by 5 bases; unmatched bases: 7. The CDR3 has 14 residues. Germline V gene lookup returns CDR1 GTSNPN and CDR2 SVGIG (reference sequence). The CDR3 coding sequence is TGTGCCTGGAGTGTACGATTAGCGGGCCACGAGCAGTACTTC. It encodes CAWSVRLAGHEQYF.

This clone came up once. The rearrangement links TRBV5-4 to TRBJ2-3; D gene ambiguous. CDR3 size: 15 residues. The ends were cut back, 0 bases at V and 2 bases at J, with 10 bases in the middle. Looked up from germline, CDR1 is SGHNT and CDR2 is YYREEE (reference sequence). CDR3 in amino acids: CASSLGSDPTDTQYF. In DNA, the CDR3 is TGTGCCAGCAGCTTGGGGAGCGACCCCACAGATACGCAGTATTTT.